A selection of T cell receptor beta chains follows, all from one sample in a study of T-cell reconstitution after alpha-beta-depleted transplantation in children. TCRdb re-called the PCR reads with MiXCR, one entry per CDR3 protein. The table lists 300,000 to 350,000 distinct CDR3 sequences, about 17% of them singletons. The sequenced sample was PBMCs, mostly from graft donor cells, obtained 360 days after TCRalphabeta/CD19-depleted stem cell transplant. These TCRs come from a male patient between 2 and 9 years old who had a stem cell transplant for acute lymphoblastic leukemia, so the T cells may come from the graft donor. Each CDR3 is given with its conserved first and last residue. Fields, in order: clone size, V gene, J gene, CDR3 protein. Where a row states a size, it is once, few, many or the class of an expanded clone; other rows omit it.

>.|TRBV30|TRBJ2-5
CAWSVNTRKGTQYF
>.|TRBV2|TRBJ2-6
CATQGFSSGANVLTF
>.|TRBV7-2|TRBJ2-1
CASSWGLAGYNEQFF
>many|TRBV12-3/TRBV12-4|TRBJ1-1
CASSLGPEAFF
>.|TRBV14|TRBJ2-3
CASSHSSVFRSQDTQYF
>many|TRBV7-8|TRBJ1-3
CASSLVGVKYF
>few|TRBV2|TRBJ1-5
CASSHRGAGVTSNQPQHF
>few|TRBV6-1|TRBJ1-2
CASSRGADDGYTF
>few|TRBV12-3/TRBV12-4|TRBJ2-5
CASSHHRAYETQYF
>many|TRBV3-1|TRBJ2-5
CASSQDKLGGAQYF
>few|TRBV5-1|TRBJ1-3
CASSSSGTFSGNTIYF
>few|TRBV15|TRBJ2-1
CATSTEGFGEQFF
>many|TRBV6-5|TRBJ2-1
CASSYTHIGTSGDNEQFF
>few|TRBV28|TRBJ2-7
CASSPPGSGTKLGEQYF
>.|TRBV5-6|TRBJ2-5
CASSLKVYSQETQYF
>.|TRBV5-6|TRBJ2-7
CASGGGSEQYF
>.|TRBV7-9|TRBJ2-5
CASSVTSGRASETQYF
>.|TRBV6-1|TRBJ1-6
CASSPGTGNSPLHF
>many|TRBV18|TRBJ2-1
CASSTGTRQGNNEQFF
>many|TRBV28|TRBJ2-3
CASTRARRSRDRLDTQYF
>many|TRBV28|TRBJ2-7
CASNEAGQGNYEQYF
>many|TRBV5-4|TRBJ2-1
CASRSGGRVSYNEQFF